This T cell receptor (beta chain) was profiled in a study of blood T cell repertoires in COVID-19. Whole-study context: The samples span acute and convalescent COVID-19 from the United States, Italy and Spain.

Sequenced by immunoSEQ multiplex PCR; TCRdb stores in-frame clones only, minus some. The repertoire includes 100,000 to 140,000 clones, over 80% of them detected once, and less than 1.5% sits in the top ten. V was clipped by 5 bases and J by 1 base, with 17 bases between them. The germline gives CDR1 SGHTA, CDR2 FQGNSA. The CDR3 covers 16 residues. V usage is TRBV7-2 and J usage is TRBJ1-1; tentatively, D is TRBD1 (6 bases). The clonotype comes from a woman between 25 and 40 years old with acute or convalescent COVID-19. Sequenced input: peripheral blood. DNA for the CDR3: TGTGCCAGCAGCCCTTCTCGGGGGGGCACGAACACTGAAGCTTTCTTT. This encodes CASSPSRGGTNTEAFF. The whole variable domain, remainder taken from reference TRBV7-2 and TRBJ1-1, is GAGVSQSPSNKVTEKGKDVELRCDPISGHTALYWYRQSLGQGLEFLIYFQGNSAPDKSGLPSDRFSAERTGGSVSTLTIQRTQQEDSAVYLCASSPSRGGTNTEAFFGQGTRLTVV.